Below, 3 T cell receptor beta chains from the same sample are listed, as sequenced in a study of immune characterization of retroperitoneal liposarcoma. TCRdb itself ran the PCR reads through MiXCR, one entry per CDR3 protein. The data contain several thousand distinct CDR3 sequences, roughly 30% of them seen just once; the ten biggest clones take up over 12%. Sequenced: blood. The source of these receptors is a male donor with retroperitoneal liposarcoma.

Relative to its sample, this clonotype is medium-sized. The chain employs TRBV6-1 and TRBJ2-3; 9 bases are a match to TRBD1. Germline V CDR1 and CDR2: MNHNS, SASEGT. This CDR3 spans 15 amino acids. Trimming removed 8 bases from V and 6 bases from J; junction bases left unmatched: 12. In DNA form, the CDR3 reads TGTGCCAGCCGCTACCAACAGGGGGCAATGGATACGCAGTATTTT. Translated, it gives CASRYQQGAMDTQYF.

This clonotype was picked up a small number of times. The CDR3 loop reads CASPSRGTNIQYF. The CDR3 coding sequence is TGCGCCAGTCCCTCGCGAGGGACCAACATTCAGTACTTC. This chain links TRBV23-1 with TRBJ2-4; the D call may be TRBD1 or TRBD2 (5 bases each). TRBV23-1 belongs to the ORF category, with a function that is uncertain. The CDR3 is 13 residues long. Trimming took off 9 bases at V and 7 bases at J, with 16 bases between the two ends.

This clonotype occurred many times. The CDR3: CASSQKETGYNEQFF. The DNA for the CDR3 is TGCGCCAGCAGCCAAAAGGAGACAGGCTACAATGAGCAGTTCTTC. The chain is built from TRBV4-1 and TRBJ2-1; TRBD1 is a possible D gene (6 bases). CDR1 and CDR2 from the germline V gene are MGHRA and YSYEKL. V dropped 2 bases and J dropped 3 bases, with 11 bases sitting between them. CDR3 length equals 15 residues.